One sample yielded the 22 T cell receptor beta chains listed below, sequenced in a study of identifying expanded T cells in peripheral blood. Produced via immunoSEQ multiplex PCR; TCRdb's table is partial and in-frame only. The table has around 100,000 clones, around 88% seen once; the top ten hold over 15%. The sample was blood. Receptor source: a person aged 18 to 70 in good health.

The chain uses TRBV7-2 and TRBJ2-3, with 10 bases lining up with TRBD2. V was pared by 5 bases and J by 10 bases, with 6 bases of the junction left unmatched. From germline, CDR1 is SGHTA and CDR2 FQGNSA. CDR3 size: 13 residues. DNA of the CDR3: TGTGCCAGCAGCCCGGTAGCGGGGGGCCCGCAGTATTTT. Protein sequence: CASSPVAGGPQYF.

This rearrangement joins TRBV27 to TRBJ2-7; tentatively, D is TRBD2 (7 bases). CDR1 and CDR2 from the germline V gene are MNHEY and SMNVEV (reference sequence). Trimming shortened V by 3 bases and J by 6 bases, and 15 bases separated the two germline ends. The CDR3 extends over 14 amino acids. CDR3 DNA: TGTGCCAGCAGTTTTTTCCGGGGGGCGGGCGAGCAGTACTTC. Translation: CASSFFRGAGEQYF.

The gene calls are TRBV11-2 and TRBJ2-3, with 8 bases lining up with TRBD2. Trimming at V came to 3 bases and at J to 6 bases, leaving 8 bases not matched to a gene. Germline CDR1 is SGHAT and CDR2 is FQNNGV. The CDR3 spans 15 residues. The CDR3, as DNA: TGTGCCAGCAGCTTCGGGGGGGCCTTGGGCGATACGCAGTATTTT. Translating it yields CASSFGGALGDTQYF.

The rearrangement uses TRBV11-1 and TRBJ2-2; 9 bases map to TRBD1. The germline gives CDR1 SGHAT, CDR2 FQDESV (reference sequence). The CDR3 is 13 residues long. V shed 8 bases and J 6 bases; nucleotides not matched to a gene: 4. This chain's CDR3 is CASGGQGSGELFF. The DNA for the CDR3 is TGTGCCAGCGGGGGACAGGGCTCCGGGGAGCTGTTTTTT.

V usage is TRBV27 and J usage is TRBJ1-1, with D possibly TRBD1 on 5 matching bases. This CDR3 region has 17 residues. In germline, CDR1 is MNHEY, CDR2 SMNVEV (reference sequence). V lost 6 bases and J 0 bases, leaving 20 bases between the germline ends. In nucleotides, the CDR3 is TGTGCCAGCAGCAGGGTATCGACCCCTGGGGTGAACACTGAAGCTTTCTTT. As protein: CASSRVSTPGVNTEAFF.

The chain uses TRBV2 and TRBJ1-2; 7 nucleotides agree with TRBD1. Trimming at V came to 3 bases and at J to 0 bases, leaving 4 bases not matched to a gene. The CDR3 has 15 residues. In germline, CDR1 is SNHLY, CDR2 FYNNEI. CDR3 nucleotide sequence: TGTGCCAGCAGTGACCGGACAGGTGCTAACTATGGCTACACCTTC. It is translated as CASSDRTGANYGYTF. The full variable domain, in which reference TRBV2 and TRBJ1-2 provide the parts outside the CDR3, is EPEVTQTPSHQVTQMGQEVILRCVPISNHLYFYWYRQILGQKVEFLVSFYNNEISEKSEIFDDQFSVERPDGSNFTLKIRSTKLEDSAMYFCASSDRTGANYGYTFGSGTRLTVV.

V and J are TRBV2 and TRBJ1-4, with 7 bases identical to TRBD1. This CDR3 spans 14 amino acids. Germline V CDR1 and CDR2: SNHLY, FYNNEI. The V gene end was trimmed by 8 bases and the J gene end by 5 bases; junction bases not matched to a gene: 8. CDR3 bases: TGTGCCAGCGGAGACAGGGCCTTCAATGAAAAACTGTTTTTT. Translated: CASGDRAFNEKLFF.

The chain employs TRBV6-1 and TRBJ2-7; a possible D gene is TRBD1 (6 bases). The V end lost 3 bases, the J end lost 12 bases, and 18 bases lay between the germline ends. CDR3 length: 13 residues. CDR1 and CDR2 (germline): MNHNS, SASEGT. This CDR3 is CASSERQASYRYF. The DNA of the CDR3 is TGTGCCAGCAGTGAGAGACAGGCGTCGTACCGGTACTTC.

The chain joins TRBV4-3 to TRBJ2-3; TRBD2 matches at 11 bases. The length of the CDR3 is 20 residues. Germline CDR1 is LGHNA and CDR2 is YSLEER. Trimming removed 1 base from V and 0 bases from J; junction bases left unmatched: 12. Written as DNA, the CDR3 is TGCGCCAGCAGCCAAGTTCCACAAACTAGCGGGGGACCTAGCACAGATACGCAGTATTTT. It encodes CASSQVPQTSGGPSTDTQYF.

The rearrangement uses TRBV18 and TRBJ2-3; 7 nucleotides align to TRBD2. From germline, CDR1 is KGHSH and CDR2 LQKENI. The V and J ends lost 1 base and 2 bases, in that order; junction bases with no gene match: 6. CDR3 size: 16 residues. The CDR3 DNA follows: TGTGCCAGCTCACCACGGCTAGCGGATGTCACAGATACGCAGTATTTT. Translating gives CASSPRLADVTDTQYF.

The chain couples TRBV13 to TRBJ2-1; TRBD2 is a possible D gene (6 bases). The germline gives CDR1 PRHDT, CDR2 FYEKMQ (reference sequence). The CDR3 totals 13 residues. Trimming took off 4 bases at V and 10 bases at J, with 14 bases between the two ends. The CDR3 nucleotides read TGTGCCAGCAGCTGGGGGGTGGAATCAGAGCAGTTCTTC. Translation gives CASSWGVESEQFF.

The gene calls are TRBV4-3 and TRBJ2-1; 9 bases are a match to TRBD1. The ends lost 2 bases at V and 8 bases at J; junction bases unmatched: 13. CDR3 length: 17 residues. Per the germline V gene, CDR1 is LGHNA and CDR2 is YSLEER. CDR3 sequence: CASSQLGVTGGFYEQFF. The CDR3 region has the DNA TGCGCCAGCAGCCAACTTGGTGTGACAGGGGGATTCTATGAGCAGTTCTTC.

The V call is TRBV5-1, the J call TRBJ2-7; D uncertain. The CDR3 length is 14 residues. V was cut by 0 bases and J by 1 base, with 8 bases left in between. The germline V gene has CDR1 SGHRS and CDR2 YFSETQ. The CDR3 protein is CASSLAALSYEQYF. CDR3 in DNA: TGCGCCAGCAGCTTGGCCGCACTTTCCTACGAGCAGTACTTC.

The V and J genes are TRBV7-9 and TRBJ2-5, with TRBD1 as a possible D gene (5 bases). The germline CDR1 and CDR2 sequences are SEHNR and FQNEAQ (reference sequence). The CDR3 is made up of 16 amino acids. V was trimmed by 1 base and J by 1 base, leaving 13 bases between them. The CDR3 sequence is CASSLGSGWLQETQYF. The CDR3 nucleotides read TGTGCCAGCAGCTTAGGGTCAGGGTGGCTCCAAGAGACCCAGTACTTC.

This clone was recorded once. V gene TRBV6-6 combines with J gene TRBJ1-1, with D tentatively TRBD1 (5 bases). The CDR3 loop spans 14 amino acids. With 2 bases removed from V and 4 bases from J, the gap between germline ends came to 11 bases. Germline CDR1 is MNHNY and CDR2 is SVGAGI (reference sequence). The CDR3: CASSYPRTGTEAFF. The CDR3 DNA sequence: TGTGCCAGCAGTTACCCTCGAACAGGCACTGAAGCTTTCTTT.

J is TRBJ2-5 and V is TRBV7-2; D uncertain. The CDR3 loop spans 13 amino acids. The ends were cut back, 2 bases at V and 3 bases at J, with 7 bases in the middle. CDR1 and CDR2 from the germline V gene are SGHTA and FQGNSA. The DNA of the CDR3 is TGTGCCAGCAGCTTATCAACAGAAGAGACCCAGTACTTC. Translating gives CASSLSTEETQYF. Full variable domain (outside the CDR3, taken from reference TRBV7-2 and TRBJ2-5): GAGVSQSPSNKVTEKGKDVELRCDPISGHTALYWYRQSLGQGLEFLIYFQGNSAPDKSGLPSDRFSAERTGGSVSTLTIQRTQQEDSAVYLCASSLSTEETQYFGPGTRLLVL.

The chain's CDR3 is CASSFVLARYTDTQYF. The CDR3 DNA sequence: TGCGCCAGCAGCTTCGTATTAGCTCGCTACACAGATACGCAGTATTTT. The chain combines TRBV5-1 with TRBJ2-3; no firm D call. This CDR3 spans 16 amino acids. Per germline, CDR1 SGHRS and CDR2 YFSETQ. Between the trimmed V and J ends, which lost 2 bases and 2 bases, there was a span of 15 bases.

The chain employs TRBV18 and TRBJ1-5; D might be TRBD1 (6 bases). This CDR3 comprises 13 residues. V dropped 5 bases and J dropped 5 bases, with 10 bases sitting between them. Germline-derived CDR1 and CDR2 are KGHSH and LQKENI. The CDR3 coding sequence is TGTGCCAGCTCAGGGCAGGGGTATCAGCCCCAGCATTTT. Protein sequence: CASSGQGYQPQHF.

The rearrangement links TRBV21-1 to TRBJ2-5; the table assigns TRBD2, which was not confirmed against the DNA. TRBV21-1 is termed a pseudogene. The CDR3 totals 19 residues. The CDR3 protein is CASSITSGGPRFPQETQYF. The DNA for the CDR3 is TGTGCCAGCAGCATCACTAGCGGGGGGCCTAGGTTCCCCCAAGAGACCCAGTACTTC.

The chain joins TRBV4-2 to TRBJ2-2; 12 bases line up with TRBD2. The V and J ends lost 6 bases and 4 bases, in that order; junction bases with no gene match: 6. CDR1 is LGHNA, CDR2 YNFKEQ, per germline. The CDR3 contains 16 residues. CDR3: CASSPSGGAGTGELFF. The CDR3 DNA sequence: TGTGCCAGCAGTCCTAGCGGGGGGGCCGGCACCGGGGAGCTGTTTTTT.

The chain is built from TRBV7-9 and TRBJ1-1, with unresolved D. CDR3 size: 14 residues. Looked up from germline, CDR1 is SEHNR and CDR2 is FQNEAQ (reference sequence). Trimming took 5 bases from V and 6 from J, leaving 16 bases between them. The CDR3: CASSPRVLSPEAFF. The CDR3 region has the DNA TGTGCCAGCAGCCCCAGAGTCCTTAGCCCTGAAGCTTTCTTT. The full variable domain, in which reference TRBV7-9 and TRBJ1-1 provide the parts outside the CDR3, is DTGVSQNPRHKITKRGQNVTFRCDPISEHNRLYWYRQTLGQGPEFLTYFQNEAQLEKSRLLSDRFSAERPKGSFSTLEIQRTEQGDSAMYLCASSPRVLSPEAFFGQGTRLTVV.

The rearrangement uses TRBV5-5 and TRBJ2-5; 12 nucleotides match TRBD2. There are 15 residues in the CDR3. V lost 4 bases, J lost 6 bases, and 7 bases stayed unmatched. The germline V gene encodes CDR1 SGHKS and CDR2 YYEKEE (reference sequence). CDR3 sequence (DNA): TGTGCCAGCAGCCCTAGCGGGGGGGCCAGGAAGACCCAGTACTTC. As protein: CASSPSGGARKTQYF.